This T cell receptor beta chain derives from a study of blood T cell repertoires in COVID-19. The germline V gene has CDR1 SGHVS and CDR2 FQNEAQ. The CDR3 sequence is 16 residues long. Deletions cut 5 bases from V and 0 bases from J, with 16 bases between. As processed by the authors: Estimation of nucleated cell counts was performed using reference gene primer amplification. Profiling relied on immunoSEQ multiplex PCR, and the TCRdb table lists in-frame clones only, not all of them. V, J and clone size were drawn from that table, and D and trimming were deduced from the DNA. Of under 300,000 clones detected, roughly 82% appear once; the ten largest clones hold approximately 5%. This clone has only one observation.

This sequence originates from a woman of 80 years or more with active or convalescent COVID-19. Material for sequencing was peripheral blood. The gene calls are TRBV7-8 and TRBJ1-1; D possibly corresponds to TRBD1 (6 bases). CDR3 sequence (DNA): TGTGCCAGCAGCGCCCAAAACAGGGCGGTGAACACTGAAGCTTTCTTT. Amino acid sequence: CASSAQNRAVNTEAFF.